The sequence of this TCR beta chain was determined in a study of cytomegalovirus exposure and HLA in healthy donors. Study context: There were 100 million to 120 million unique TCR beta sequences, drawn from approximately 180 million T cells, in an earlier analysis.

As for this clone: Its antigen is unknown.

Primers included in the PCR were 60 Vbeta and 13 Jbeta primers. Libraries were prepared by immunoSEQ multiplex PCR; TCRdb keeps only in-frame clonotypes and omits some of them. Here the sample spans roughly 33,000 clones, around three quarters being singletons. The germline gives CDR1 MNHEY, CDR2 SVGAGI. The V gene end was trimmed by 4 bases and the J gene end by 2 bases; junction bases not matched to a gene: 7. This CDR3 spans 15 amino acids. Study findings and constraints: In a later analysis, HLA-associated TCR beta chains were more clonally expanded than equally common others. Later work associated over 15,000 TCR beta sequences with HLA alleles at 0.05 false discovery rate.

The donors gave bone marrow, and they were healthy. The chain combines TRBV6-5 with TRBJ1-2; 7 bases map to TRBD1. The receptor was derived from a male donor in good health and CMV-seronegative. The source material was PBMCs. The CDR3, as DNA: TGTGCCAGCAGTTTAAACAGGGGCCTAAACTATGGCTACACCTTC. Protein sequence: CASSLNRGLNYGYTF.